These 14 T cell receptor beta chains came from one sample sequenced in a study of blood T cells in healthy people across ages. For the second PCR, which ran for about 7 to 11 cycles, a sample-barcoded 5' primer and a J-beta primer mix were used. TCRdb re-analysed the 5' RACE reads in MiXCR, keeping a single row per CDR3 protein. Of about 1.8 million distinct CDR3 sequences listed, 40% to 55% are singletons. Sequencing was carried out using blood. These receptors originate from a woman aged 40 to 55 in good health.

In its sample, this clonotype was seen a few times. This sequence joins TRBV6-5 and TRBJ1-2; tentatively, D is TRBD1 (5 bases). Per the germline V gene, CDR1 is MNHEY and CDR2 is SVGAGI. The CDR3 loop spans 12 amino acids. V dropped 7 bases and J dropped 8 bases, with 14 bases sitting between them. The CDR3 is CASTQGMGGYTF. CDR3 DNA sequence: TGTGCCAGCACTCAGGGAATGGGAGGCTACACCTTC.

Points on this clonotype: This may stem from a read error, because a much larger clone lies one nucleotide away. The chain uses TRBV12-3 or TRBV12-4 and TRBJ2-3; D ambiguous. V dropped 6 bases and J dropped 4 bases, with 8 bases sitting between them. The CDR3 consists of 12 residues. CDR3 DNA sequence: TGTGCCAGCAGATTTGGGGCAGATACGCAGTATTTT. It translates to CASRFGADTQYF.

The chain recombines TRBV29-1 with TRBJ2-5, with a weak D call TRBD2 (8 bases). V shed 6 bases and J shed 2 bases, with 13 bases lying between them. CDR3 length equals 13 residues. Germline-derived CDR1 and CDR2 are SQVTM and ANQGSEA. The CDR3, as DNA: TGCAGCGTCGGGAGGGGACAGCAAGAGACCCAGTACTTC. The encoded protein is CSVGRGQQETQYF.

The V gene is TRBV28, the J gene TRBJ2-5; perhaps TRBD2 as D (6 bases). This CDR3 has 15 residues. Between the trimmed V and J ends, which lost 7 bases and 5 bases, there was a span of 20 bases. The germline gives CDR1 MDHEN, CDR2 SYDVKM. The CDR3 region is CASTAGTSTSETQYF. Here the CDR3 DNA reads TGTGCCAGCACCGCGGGGACTTCTACGTCGGAGACCCAGTACTTC.

This clonotype was seen a few times. The chain is built from TRBV4-1 and TRBJ2-7, with 13 positions matching TRBD2. J gave up 2 bases and V 4 bases, and 5 bases lay outside the gene matches. In germline, CDR1 is MGHRA, CDR2 YSYEKL. The CDR3 contains 16 residues. The DNA of the CDR3 is TGCGCCAGCAGCCCCTTTGGACTAGCGGGGGCCTACGAGCAGTACTTC. It codes for CASSPFGLAGAYEQYF.

The chain is built from TRBV12-3 or TRBV12-4 and TRBJ1-5; D gene unclear. The CDR3 loop spans 16 amino acids. Trimming removed 3 bases from V and 2 bases from J, with 14 bases in between. The CDR3 protein is CASSFGFGGGNQPQHF. The CDR3 DNA reads as TGTGCCAGCAGTTTTGGGTTTGGAGGAGGCAATCAGCCCCAGCATTTT.

This clonotype was observed a handful of times. The rearrangement joins TRBV5-1 to TRBJ2-1; the D gene is possibly TRBD1 (7 bases). Germline V gene data show CDR1 as SGHRS and CDR2 as YFSETQ. The length of the CDR3 is 18 residues. Deletions cut 0 bases from V and 5 bases from J, with 21 bases between. CDR3 coding DNA: TGCGCCAGCAGCTTGGTGATGACCAGGGGGGCTTATAACAATGAGCAGTTCTTC. Its translation: CASSLVMTRGAYNNEQFF.

This chain joins TRBV6-5 and TRBJ2-7; possible D gene TRBD2, 6 bases. Trimming took 2 bases from V and 2 from J, leaving 22 bases between them. Germline-derived CDR1 and CDR2 are MNHEY and SVGAGI. The CDR3 loop spans 18 amino acids. CDR3 loop: CASSYRPRGLRRAYEQYF. The CDR3 bases are TGTGCCAGCAGTTACCGCCCAAGGGGACTGCGTCGGGCCTACGAGCAGTACTTC.

Worth noting for this clonotype: Sequence at one end of the junction differs from germline and may be a read error. The chain employs TRBV7-2 and TRBJ2-5; no definite D call. The germline V gene encodes CDR1 SGHTA and CDR2 FQGNSA. There are 15 residues in the CDR3. The CDR3 spells CASSLARNVPETRYF. CDR3 DNA: TGTGCCAGCAGCTTAGCGCGCAACGTCCCAGAGACCCGGTACTTC.

This clonotype was observed at least ten times. V and J are TRBV29-1 and TRBJ2-4; 11 bases line up with TRBD1. Germline values: CDR1 SQVTM, CDR2 ANQGSEA. CDR3 length equals 16 residues. The V and J ends lost 0 bases and 6 bases, in that order; junction bases with no gene match: 7. Here the CDR3 DNA reads TGCAGCGTTGAAGACGAGGACAGGGGGCAGGGAAACATTCAGTACTTC. Amino acid sequence: CSVEDEDRGQGNIQYF.

The rearrangement joins TRBV15 to TRBJ1-2, with D perhaps TRBD1 (5 bases). Trimming removed 0 bases from V and 4 bases from J, with 15 bases in between. CDR1 is LNHNV and CDR2 is YYDKDF in the germline V gene (reference sequence). CDR3 length: 16 residues. This CDR3 is CATSRDSDKPGYGYTF. The CDR3 DNA follows: TGTGCCACCAGCAGAGACTCGGACAAGCCAGGCTATGGCTACACCTTC.

J is TRBJ2-1 and V is TRBV11-3; D might be TRBD1 (5 bases). Trimming stripped 5 bases from V and 9 bases from J, with 17 bases between. This CDR3 is 14 amino acids long. Germline CDR1 and CDR2: SGHNT and YENEEA. In nucleotides, the CDR3 is TGTGCCAGCAGCGGTGGCAGGGTAGTCAGTGAGCAGTTCTTC. Amino acids: CASSGGRVVSEQFF.

The rearrangement uses TRBV20-1 and TRBJ2-5; 8 positions agree with TRBD1. The trim removed 6 bases at V and 1 base at J, leaving 7 bases unmatched. CDR1 is DFQATT and CDR2 is SNEGSKA in the germline V gene (reference sequence). The length of the CDR3 is 14 residues. The CDR3 protein is CSAPDRVSQETQYF. In DNA, the CDR3 is TGCAGTGCCCCGGACAGGGTCAGCCAAGAGACCCAGTACTTC.

This clonotype was seen repeatedly, ten times or more. A read error may be the cause here, since a much bigger clone is one base away. This chain connects TRBV7-2 to TRBJ1-2, with D possibly being TRBD1 (5 bases). V was shortened by 5 bases and J by 7 bases, with 23 bases between the two germline ends. There are 16 residues in the CDR3. Germline CDR1 and CDR2: SGHTA and FQGNSA. Here the CDR3 DNA reads TGTGCCAGCAGCGCTAGGGGCGGCGGGGTTGATCGTGGCTACACCTTC. It codes for CASSARGGGVDRGYTF.